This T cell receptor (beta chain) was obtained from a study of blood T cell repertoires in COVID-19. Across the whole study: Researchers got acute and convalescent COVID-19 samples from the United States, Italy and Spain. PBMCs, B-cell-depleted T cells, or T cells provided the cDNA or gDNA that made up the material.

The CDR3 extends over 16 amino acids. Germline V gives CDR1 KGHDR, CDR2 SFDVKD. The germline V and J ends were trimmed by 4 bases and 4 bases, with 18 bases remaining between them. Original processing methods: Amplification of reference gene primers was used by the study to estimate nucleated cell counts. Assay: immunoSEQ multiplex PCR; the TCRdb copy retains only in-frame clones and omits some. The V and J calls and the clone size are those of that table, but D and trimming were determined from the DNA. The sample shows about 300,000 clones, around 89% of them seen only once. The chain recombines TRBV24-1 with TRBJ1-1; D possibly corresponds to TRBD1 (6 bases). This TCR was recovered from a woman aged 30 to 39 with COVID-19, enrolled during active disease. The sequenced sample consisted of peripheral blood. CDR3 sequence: CATSEILQGLSTEAFF. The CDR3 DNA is TGTGCCACCAGTGAGATCCTACAGGGCTTAAGCACTGAAGCTTTCTTT.